A selection of T cell receptor beta chains follows, all from one sample in a study of PD-L1 blockade in urothelial cancer. Some clones are missing from TCRdb's copy, which holds only in-frame ones; the method was immunoSEQ multiplex PCR. This sample has tens of thousands of clones; approximately 83% occur once, and the top ten carry under 20%. This specimen was PBMCs, taken around atezolizumab (anti-PD-L1) treatment. These receptors were taken from a man aged 60 to 69 with urothelial cancer. Each CDR3 is given with its conserved first and last residue. A D gene is named only where the DNA matches it firmly. A clone size is listed for some rows: how often the clone was seen (once, few, many), or a class if it is expanded.

J,D,V,size,DNA,CDR3
TRBJ2-4,.,TRBV5-6,once,TGTGCCAGCAGCCCTGGGACCGGACAGTTATTAGCCAAAAACATTCAGTACTTC,CASSPGTGQLLAKNIQYF
TRBJ2-5,TRBD1,TRBV27,.,TGTGCCAGCAGTTCCCGCTGGGACAGCCAAGAGACCCAGTACTTC,CASSSRWDSQETQYF
TRBJ1-1,TRBD1,TRBV19,.,TGTGCCAGTAGTACCCAGGGACAGGGAACTGCTTTCTTT,CASSTQGQGTAFF
TRBJ1-5,TRBD1,TRBV2,.,TGTGCCAGCAGTGGGACAGGGTTTCGTCAGCCCCAGCATTTT,CASSGTGFRQPQHF
TRBJ2-7,TRBD1,TRBV5-6,.,TGTGCCAGCAGCCCATGGACAGGGGGGAAGGTGGTGCAGTACTTC,CASSPWTGGKVVQYF
TRBJ2-7,TRBD1,TRBV10-3,hyperexpanded,TGTGCCATCAGTGAGTCCCAGGACAGGGGGCACGAGCAGTACTTC,CAISESQDRGHEQYF
TRBJ2-2,.,TRBV11-3,few,TGTGCCAGCAGCTTAGACACTTCCCCCGGGGAGCTGTTTTTT,CASSLDTSPGELFF
TRBJ2-6,.,TRBV4-3,.,TGCGCCAGCAGCCAAGGAGCGTCCAACTCTGGGGCCAACGTCCTGACTTTC,CASSQGASNSGANVLTF
TRBJ2-7,TRBD2,TRBV9,.,TGTGCCAGCAGCCCCCGTAGCGGGGCCGGCTCCTACGAGCAGTACTTC,CASSPRSGAGSYEQYF
TRBJ1-1,.,TRBV7-9,.,TGTGCCAGCAGTTCAATGAACACTGAAGCTTTCTTT,CASSSMNTEAFF
TRBJ2-7,.,TRBV28,.,TGTGCCAGCAGGCTACGCGGGTGGTACGAGCAGTACTTC,CASRLRGWYEQYF
TRBJ2-3,TRBD1,TRBV30,.,TGTGCCGCCATAGGGGGCGGTTCAGGTACGCAGTATTTT,CAAIGGGSGTQYF
TRBJ2-2,TRBD1,TRBV30,.,TGTGCCTGGAGTGTAAGGACAGGGTACACCGGGGAGCTGTTTTTT,CAWSVRTGYTGELFF
TRBJ2-7,.,TRBV7-2,.,TGTGCCAGCAGCGGTGACAGGAGCTCCTACGAGCAGTACTTC,CASSGDRSSYEQYF